Listed here are 2 T cell receptor beta chains from one sample, sequenced in a study of T cell repertoires in cytomegalovirus infection. One entry per CDR3 protein, called by TCRdb with MiXCR from the reads. The repertoire holds more than 400,000 distinct CDR3 sequences, with about a quarter as singletons. The sequencing sample was made of PBMCs. The receptor source for this set is a human donor in good health (CMV status not recorded). Some clones in this sample may be carry-over from other donors' samples.

CDR3 coding DNA: TGTGCCAGTAGTATACCCGGGACTAGTATTTCCGGGGAGCTGTTTTTT. The encoded protein is CASSIPGTSISGELFF. J is TRBJ2-2 and V is TRBV19, with TRBD2 matching 8 bases. V dropped 2 bases and J dropped 6; count of bases not matched to a gene: 8. The length of the CDR3 is 16 residues. In germline, CDR1 is LNHDA, CDR2 SQIVND (reference sequence).

The rearrangement uses TRBV7-9 and TRBJ2-1; 9 bases are a match to TRBD2. Germline V gene sequence: CDR1 SEHNR, CDR2 FQNEAQ (reference sequence). CDR3 length: 15 amino acids. J lost 7 bases, V lost 5 bases, and 9 bases had no gene match. The CDR3 loop is CASSQVPSGTNEQFF. The CDR3 DNA reads as TGTGCCAGCAGCCAGGTGCCTAGCGGGACAAATGAGCAGTTCTTC.